Described below is a single T cell receptor beta chain sequence and its context. Antigen specificity is unknown. The data belong to a study of lymphopenia after photon versus proton radiotherapy. Whole-study results and caveats: In patients who died, overall survival fell as post-nadir TCR diversity dropped more. After the lymphocyte nadir, photon-treated repertoires showed oligoclonal expansion, especially of CD8+ Temra cells. Proton therapy kept repertoires fairly stable, unlike photons, which gained effector/memory cells.

Generated by immunoSEQ multiplex PCR, the TCRdb table keeps only in-frame clones and is missing some. The sample consists of over 25,000 clones, 90% of them appearing once. The CDR3 covers 14 residues. The germline CDR1 and CDR2 sequences are SGHRS and YFSETQ. V was cut by 3 bases and J by 5 bases, with 14 bases left in between. The receptor comes from a woman between 50 and 59 years old with cholangiocarcinoma. The chain is built from TRBV5-1 and TRBJ1-1; maybe TRBD1 (5 bases). Here the sequenced sample was peripheral blood, taken from a patient treated with photon-based radiotherapy. The CDR3 is CASSYMQGGTEAFF. DNA for the CDR3: TGCGCCAGCAGCTATATGCAGGGAGGAACTGAAGCTTTCTTT.